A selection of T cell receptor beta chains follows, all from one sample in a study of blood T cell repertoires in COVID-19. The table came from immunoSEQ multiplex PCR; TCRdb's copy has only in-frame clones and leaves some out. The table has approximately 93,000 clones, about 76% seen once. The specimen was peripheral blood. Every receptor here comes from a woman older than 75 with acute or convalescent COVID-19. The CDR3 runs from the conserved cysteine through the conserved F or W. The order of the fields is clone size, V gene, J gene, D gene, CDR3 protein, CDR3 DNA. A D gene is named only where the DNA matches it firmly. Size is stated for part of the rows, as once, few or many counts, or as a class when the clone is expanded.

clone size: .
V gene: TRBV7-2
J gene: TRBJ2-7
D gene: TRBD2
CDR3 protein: CASSFGTSSYEQYF
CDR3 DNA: TGTGCCAGCAGCTTTGGGACTAGCAGCTACGAGCAGTACTTC

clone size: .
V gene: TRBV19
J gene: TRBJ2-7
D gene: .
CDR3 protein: CASSLGGTYEQYF
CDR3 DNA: TGTGCCAGTAGTCTGGGGGGTACCTACGAGCAGTACTTC

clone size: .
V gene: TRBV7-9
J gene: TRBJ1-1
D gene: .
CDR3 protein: CASSLDILNTEAFF
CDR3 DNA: TGTGCCAGCAGCTTAGACATTCTGAACACTGAAGCTTTCTTT

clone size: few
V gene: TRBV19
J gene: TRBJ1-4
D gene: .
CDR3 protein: CASSIGSPPNEKLFF
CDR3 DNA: TGTGCCAGTAGTATAGGTAGCCCGCCTAATGAAAAACTGTTTTTT

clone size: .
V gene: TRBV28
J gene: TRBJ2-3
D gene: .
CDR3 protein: CASSFSSTDTQYF
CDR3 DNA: TGTGCCAGCAGTTTTTCTAGCACAGATACGCAGTATTTT

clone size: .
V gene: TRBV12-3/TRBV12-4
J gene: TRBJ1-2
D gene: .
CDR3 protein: CASTGNWGYTF
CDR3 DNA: TGTGCCAGTACAGGGAATTGGGGCTACACCTTC

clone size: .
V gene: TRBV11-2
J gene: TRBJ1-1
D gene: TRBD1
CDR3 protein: CASSSRRGGNTEAFF
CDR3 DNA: TGTGCCAGCAGCTCTAGACGAGGGGGCAACACTGAAGCTTTCTTT

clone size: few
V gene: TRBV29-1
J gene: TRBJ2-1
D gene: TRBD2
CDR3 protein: CSVLGGTSGGEQFF
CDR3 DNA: TGCAGCGTCCTCGGGGGGACTAGCGGGGGTGAGCAGTTCTTC

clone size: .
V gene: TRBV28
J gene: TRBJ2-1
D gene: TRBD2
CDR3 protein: CASSSPSGTPYNEQFF
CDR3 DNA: TGTGCCAGCAGTTCCCCGAGCGGGACTCCCTACAATGAGCAGTTCTTC

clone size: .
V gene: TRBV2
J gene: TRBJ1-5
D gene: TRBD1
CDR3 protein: CASSGQGPGEPQHF
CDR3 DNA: TGTGCCAGCAGTGGACAGGGGCCCGGAGAGCCCCAGCATTTT

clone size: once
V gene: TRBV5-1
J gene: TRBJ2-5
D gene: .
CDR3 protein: CASSLLGTPQETQYF
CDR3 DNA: TGCGCCAGCAGCTTGCTGGGGACACCCCAAGAGACCCAGTACTTC

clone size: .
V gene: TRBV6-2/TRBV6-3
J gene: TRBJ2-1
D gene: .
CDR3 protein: CASSWAYNEQFF
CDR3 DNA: TGTGCCAGCAGTTGGGCTTACAATGAGCAGTTCTTC

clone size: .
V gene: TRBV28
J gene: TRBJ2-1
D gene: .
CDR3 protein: CASSLAYTGAQFF
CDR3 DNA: TGTGCCAGCAGTTTAGCTTACACGGGAGCCCAGTTCTTC

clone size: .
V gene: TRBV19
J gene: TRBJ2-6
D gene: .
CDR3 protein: CASTRGPGANVLTF
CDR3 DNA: TGTGCCAGTACGCGGGGCCCTGGGGCCAACGTCCTGACTTTC

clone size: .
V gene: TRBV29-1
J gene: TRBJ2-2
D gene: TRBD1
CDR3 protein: CSGGTGGTGELFF
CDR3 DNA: TGCAGCGGCGGGACAGGGGGCACCGGGGAGCTGTTTTTT

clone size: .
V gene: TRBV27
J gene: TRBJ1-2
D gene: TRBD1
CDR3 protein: CASSLDRGMYGYTF
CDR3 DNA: TGTGCCAGCAGTTTAGACAGGGGAATGTATGGCTACACCTTC

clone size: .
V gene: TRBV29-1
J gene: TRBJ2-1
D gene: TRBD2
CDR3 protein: CSVDLAEPREQFF
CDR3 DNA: TGCAGCGTTGATCTAGCGGAGCCCCGGGAGCAGTTCTTC

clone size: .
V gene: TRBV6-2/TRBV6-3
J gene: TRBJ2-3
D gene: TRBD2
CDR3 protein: CASSPSGSTDTQYF
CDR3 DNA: TGTGCCAGCAGCCCTAGCGGAAGCACAGATACGCAGTATTTT

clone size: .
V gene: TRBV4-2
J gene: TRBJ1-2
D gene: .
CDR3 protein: CASSQVSGGRNYGYTF
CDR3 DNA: TGTGCCAGCAGCCAAGTCTCGGGAGGTAGAAACTATGGCTACACCTTC

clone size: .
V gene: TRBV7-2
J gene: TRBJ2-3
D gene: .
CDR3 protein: CASSLYSDTQYF
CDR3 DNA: TGTGCCAGCAGCTTATACAGCGATACGCAGTATTTT

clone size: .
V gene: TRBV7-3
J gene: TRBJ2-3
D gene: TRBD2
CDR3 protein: CASSPGSGSMNTQYF
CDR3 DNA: TGTGCCAGCAGCCCGGGAAGCGGGAGTATGAATACGCAGTATTTT

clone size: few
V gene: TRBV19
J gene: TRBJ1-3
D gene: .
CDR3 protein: CASSIGHTSSGNTIYF
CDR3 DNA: TGTGCCAGTAGTATTGGGCACACTAGCTCTGGAAACACCATATATTTT

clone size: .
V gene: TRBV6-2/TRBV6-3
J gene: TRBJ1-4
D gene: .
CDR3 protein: CASTPKGDGYEKLFF
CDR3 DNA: TGTGCCAGCACCCCAAAGGGAGACGGATATGAAAAACTGTTTTTT

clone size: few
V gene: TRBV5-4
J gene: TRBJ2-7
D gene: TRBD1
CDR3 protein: CASSLRDRVNEQYF
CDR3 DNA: TGTGCCAGCAGCTTGAGGGACAGGGTAAACGAGCAGTACTTC

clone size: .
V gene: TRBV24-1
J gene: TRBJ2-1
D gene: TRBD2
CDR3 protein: CATSDLGTSGRGDEQFF
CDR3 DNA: TGTGCCACCAGTGACCTGGGGACTAGCGGGAGAGGCGATGAGCAGTTCTTC

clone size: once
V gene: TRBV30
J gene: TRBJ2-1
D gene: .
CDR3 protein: CAWSSATGEQFF
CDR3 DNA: TGTGCCTGGTCCTCCGCGACAGGTGAGCAGTTCTTC

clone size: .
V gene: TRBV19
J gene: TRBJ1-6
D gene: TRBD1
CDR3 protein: CASRTGVNSPLHF
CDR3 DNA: TGTGCCAGTAGGACAGGGGTTAATTCACCCCTCCACTTT

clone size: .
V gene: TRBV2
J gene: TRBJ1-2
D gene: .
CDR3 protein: CASSAQESNYGYTF
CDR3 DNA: TGTGCCAGCAGTGCCCAGGAATCTAACTATGGCTACACCTTC

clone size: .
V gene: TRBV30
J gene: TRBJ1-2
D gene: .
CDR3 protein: CAWSWGGTIGYTF
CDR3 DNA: TGTGCCTGGAGTTGGGGAGGGACGATTGGCTACACCTTC

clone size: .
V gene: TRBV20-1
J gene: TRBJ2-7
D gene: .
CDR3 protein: CSARNYYEQYF
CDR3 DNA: TGCAGTGCTAGAAACTACTACGAGCAGTACTTC

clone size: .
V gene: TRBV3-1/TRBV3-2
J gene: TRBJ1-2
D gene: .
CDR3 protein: CASSGRVDYGYTF
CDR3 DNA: TGTGCCAGCAGCGGCAGGGTTGACTATGGCTACACCTTC

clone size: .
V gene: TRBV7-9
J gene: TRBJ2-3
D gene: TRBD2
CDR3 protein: CASSPGLAGLDTQYF
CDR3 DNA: TGTGCCAGCAGCCCCGGACTAGCGGGACTGGATACGCAGTATTTT

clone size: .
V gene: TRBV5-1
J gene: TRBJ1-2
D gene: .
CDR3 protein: CASSLDRGGGYTF
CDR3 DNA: TGCGCCAGCAGCTTGGATAGGGGTGGTGGCTACACCTTC

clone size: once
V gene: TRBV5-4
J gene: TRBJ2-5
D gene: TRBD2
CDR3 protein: CASSLYGLAGGRETQYF
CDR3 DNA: TGTGCCAGCAGCCTATACGGACTAGCGGGGGGCCGAGAGACCCAGTACTTC

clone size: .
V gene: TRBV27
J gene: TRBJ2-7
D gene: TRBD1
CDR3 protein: CASSHRGRHEQYF
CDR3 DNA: TGTGCCAGCAGCCACAGGGGGCGGCACGAGCAGTACTTC

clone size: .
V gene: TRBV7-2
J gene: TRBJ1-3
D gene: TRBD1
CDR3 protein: CASSPGTGRNNSGNTIYF
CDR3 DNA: TGTGCCAGCAGCCCCGGGACAGGCAGGAACAACTCTGGAAACACCATATATTTT

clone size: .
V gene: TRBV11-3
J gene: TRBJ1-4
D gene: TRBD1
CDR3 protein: CASSPGTGGKLFF
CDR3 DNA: TGTGCCAGCAGCCCGGGGACAGGGGGAAAACTGTTTTTT

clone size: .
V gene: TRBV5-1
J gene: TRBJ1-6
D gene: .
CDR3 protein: CASSLGQAVSPLHF
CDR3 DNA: TGCGCCAGCAGCTTGGGACAGGCAGTTTCACCCCTCCACTTT

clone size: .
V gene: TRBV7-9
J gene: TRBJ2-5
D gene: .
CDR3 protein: CASSTGQGYQETQYF
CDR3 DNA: TGTGCCAGCTCCACCGGGCAGGGTTACCAAGAGACCCAGTACTTC

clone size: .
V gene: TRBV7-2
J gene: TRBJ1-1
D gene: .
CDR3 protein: CASSLMPRNTEAFF
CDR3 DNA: TGTGCCAGCAGCTTAATGCCGAGGAACACTGAAGCTTTCTTT

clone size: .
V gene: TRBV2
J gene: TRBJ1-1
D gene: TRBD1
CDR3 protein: CATNSMTGGTEAFF
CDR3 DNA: TGTGCCACCAATTCGATGACAGGGGGAACTGAAGCTTTCTTT

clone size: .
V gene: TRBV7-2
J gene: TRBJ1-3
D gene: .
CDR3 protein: CASRAVASGNTIYF
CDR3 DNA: TGTGCCAGCAGGGCAGTGGCCTCTGGAAACACCATATATTTT

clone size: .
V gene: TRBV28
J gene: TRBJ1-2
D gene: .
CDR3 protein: CASNQGPGGYTF
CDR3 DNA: TGTGCCAGCAACCAGGGTCCAGGGGGCTACACCTTC

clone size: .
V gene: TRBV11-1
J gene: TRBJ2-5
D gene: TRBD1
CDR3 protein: CASSWTTGKETQYF
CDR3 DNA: TGTGCCAGCAGCTGGACGACAGGGAAAGAGACCCAGTACTTC

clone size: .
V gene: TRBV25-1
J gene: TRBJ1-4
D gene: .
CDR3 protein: CASQGWEKLFF
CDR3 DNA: TGTGCCAGTCAGGGGTGGGAAAAACTGTTTTTT

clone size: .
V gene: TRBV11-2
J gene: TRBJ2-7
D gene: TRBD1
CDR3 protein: CASSSPRTGGAGRYEQYF
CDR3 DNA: TGTGCCAGCAGCTCCCCCCGGACAGGGGGCGCAGGTCGGTACGAGCAGTACTTC

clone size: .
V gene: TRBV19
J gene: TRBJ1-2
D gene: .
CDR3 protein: CASRWQEDYGYTF
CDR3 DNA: TGTGCCAGTCGATGGCAGGAGGACTATGGCTACACCTTC

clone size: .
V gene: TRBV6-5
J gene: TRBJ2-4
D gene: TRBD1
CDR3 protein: CASSYFQGQGRVQYF
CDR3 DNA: TGTGCCAGCAGTTACTTCCAGGGACAGGGAAGGGTTCAGTACTTC

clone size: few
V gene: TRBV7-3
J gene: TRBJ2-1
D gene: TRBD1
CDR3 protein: CASSSGTGIGNEQFF
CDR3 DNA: TGTGCCAGCAGCTCCGGGACAGGGATAGGCAATGAGCAGTTCTTC

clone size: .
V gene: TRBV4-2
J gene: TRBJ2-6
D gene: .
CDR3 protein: CASSQERSSGANVLTF
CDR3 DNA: TGTGCCAGCAGCCAAGAGAGAAGCTCTGGGGCCAACGTCCTGACTTTC